Listed below are T cell receptor beta chains from one sample, sequenced in a study of shared clonotypes between healthy human individuals. Assay: immunoSEQ multiplex PCR; the TCRdb copy retains only in-frame clones and omits some. The sample contains around 83,000 clones, about 61% of which appear only once. Sample: memory CD8+ T cells sorted from blood. Receptor source: a man younger than 45 in good health. CDR3s include the opening cysteine and the closing phenylalanine or tryptophan. D genes are given only for firm matches. Clone size is given for some rows only: seen once, a few or many times, or a class if the clone is expanded.

TRBV6-6	.	TRBJ2-3	.	TGTGCCACCGTACAGGGTGGAAGCACAGATACGCAGTATTTT	CATVQGGSTDTQYF
TRBV4-3	.	TRBJ2-1	TRBD1	TGCGCCAGCAGCCAAAGTGGGGACAGGGGTAATGAGCAGTTCTTC	CASSQSGDRGNEQFF
TRBV2	.	TRBJ2-3	TRBD2	TGTGCCAGCAGTGATGGAGGCGGACTAGCGGGAGCGGTAGATACGCAGTATTTT	CASSDGGGLAGAVDTQYF
TRBV7-9	.	TRBJ2-5	.	TGTGCCAGCAGCTATCAACTGGACCAGGGGGGGACCCAGTACTTC	CASSYQLDQGGTQYF
TRBV7-9	.	TRBJ2-1	.	TGTGCCAGCGTACCGACAAACAGGGAAAATGAGCAGTTCTTC	CASVPTNRENEQFF
TRBV13	.	TRBJ2-7	.	TGTGCCAGCAGCGGAGGGGCAGGACCCCTCTACGAGCAGTACTTC	CASSGGAGPLYEQYF
TRBV7-2	few	TRBJ1-2	.	TGTGCCAGCAGCCCCCGTAGTACCGGCTACACCTTC	CASSPRSTGYTF
TRBV7-9	.	TRBJ1-1	.	TGTGCCGGAACCGGGACAAAGAACACTGAAGCTTTCTTT	CAGTGTKNTEAFF
TRBV6-1	.	TRBJ2-3	.	TGTGCCAGCAGTGAACAGATACTTACTAGCACAGATACGCAGTATTTT	CASSEQILTSTDTQYF
TRBV29-1	.	TRBJ2-1	TRBD2	TGCAGCGTTGATACTCTTAGCGGGAGAAACAATGAGCAGTTCTTC	CSVDTLSGRNNEQFF
TRBV27	.	TRBJ1-2	.	TGTGCCAGCAGTTTGCTCAGGGGCGAGGGCTACACCTTC	CASSLLRGEGYTF
TRBV2	.	TRBJ1-1	.	TGTGCCAGCAGTGACCGGGATGCCCTCACTGAAGCTTTCTTT	CASSDRDALTEAFF
TRBV18	few	TRBJ2-7	.	TGTGCCAGCTCAAGCCGGGACGGAGCCTACGAGCAGTACTTC	CASSSRDGAYEQYF
TRBV2	.	TRBJ2-7	.	TGTGCCGGAGACAGGTTAACTTCTAGCTCCTACGAGCAGTACTTC	CAGDRLTSSSYEQYF
TRBV7-9	.	TRBJ2-1	TRBD2	TGTGCCAGCAGTCATACTAGCGGCAATGAGCAGTTCTTC	CASSHTSGNEQFF
TRBV5-6	few	TRBJ1-5	.	TGTGCCAGCAGCTTGGCCCAGGACCTGTCCGATCAGCCCCAGCATTTT	CASSLAQDLSDQPQHF
TRBV28	once	TRBJ2-7	TRBD1	TGTGCCAGCAGTTTACCTTTAAAAGGCCCCCGGGACAGGGGATTATCCGGCACCTACGAGCAGTACTTC	CASSLPLKGPRDRGLSGTYEQYF
TRBV7-6	once	TRBJ2-1	.	TGTGCCAGCAGCCCCCTGGGGGGTATGGATGAGCAGTTCTTC	CASSPLGGMDEQFF
TRBV5-4	.	TRBJ2-1	.	TGTGCCAGCAGCTTGGGGTCGTCTTCCGGGGCGAATGAGCAGTTCTTC	CASSLGSSSGANEQFF
TRBV19	few	TRBJ2-7	.	TGTGCCAGTTCTGCTGTTGGCGGTGGCTACGAGCAGTACTTC	CASSAVGGGYEQYF
TRBV7-9	.	TRBJ2-3	.	TGTGCCAGCAGACCTAAATTAACTAGCATCGGCACAGATACGCAGTATTTT	CASRPKLTSIGTDTQYF
TRBV6-1	.	TRBJ2-2	TRBD2	TGTGCCAGCAGTGAAGTAGCGGGAGGGGAAAACACCGGGGAGCTGTTTTTT	CASSEVAGGENTGELFF
TRBV10-3	large	TRBJ2-7	.	TGTGCCATCAGGGATCTATCCTACGAGCAGTACTTC	CAIRDLSYEQYF
TRBV7-3	.	TRBJ2-2	.	TGTGCCAGCAGCTTAGCGCACACCGGGGAGCTGTTTTTT	CASSLAHTGELFF
TRBV11-2	.	TRBJ2-2	TRBD1	TGTGCCAGCAGCCCCTCCCCCGGGACAGACAACACCGGGGAGCTGTTTTTT	CASSPSPGTDNTGELFF
TRBV2	.	TRBJ2-1	.	TGTGCCAGCAGTGGACTCAGCTCCTACAATGAGCAGTTCTTC	CASSGLSSYNEQFF
TRBV10-1	.	TRBJ2-3	.	TGCGCCAGCAGTGAGGACCTCCCAGATACGCAGTATTTT	CASSEDLPDTQYF
TRBV6-1	once	TRBJ2-7	.	TGTGCCACGGCTAGCACCTACGAGCAGTACTTC	CATASTYEQYF
TRBV9	few	TRBJ2-2	.	TGTGCCAGCAGCGCAAGACAGTTCACCGGGGAGCTGTTTTTT	CASSARQFTGELFF
TRBV19	.	TRBJ2-7	.	TGTGCCAGTAGTATTTCGGGATATGTCTACGAGCAGTACTTC	CASSISGYVYEQYF
TRBV12-1	.	TRBJ1-2	.	TGTGCCAGCAGCTTTGAGAGACAGACCTATGGCTACACCTTC	CASSFERQTYGYTF
TRBV9	.	TRBJ2-4	.	TGTGCCAGCAGCGCCCACAGGGGGGGGCAGACAAACATTCAGTACTTC	CASSAHRGGQTNIQYF
TRBV28	few	TRBJ2-7	.	TGTGCCAGCAGTTTTGGCAAGACTAGCTACGAGCAGTACTTC	CASSFGKTSYEQYF
TRBV11-1	.	TRBJ2-7	.	TGTGCCAGCAGCTTGCCTAGCTCCTACGAGCAGTACTTC	CASSLPSSYEQYF
TRBV30	.	TRBJ2-4	.	TGTGCCTGGAAAATTGACCGCCTCAGCGGCATTCAGTACTTC	CAWKIDRLSGIQYF
TRBV16	.	TRBJ1-3	.	TGTGCCAGCAGCCGTACAGGGAAAACTGGAAACACCATATATTTT	CASSRTGKTGNTIYF
TRBV7-8	.	TRBJ1-4	TRBD1	TGTGCCAGCAGCCCACCCCGGACAGGGGAAAAACTGTTTTTT	CASSPPRTGEKLFF
TRBV6-6	.	TRBJ1-1	.	TGTGCCAGCAGTTATGAGGAGGGTGAAGCTTTCTTT	CASSYEEGEAFF
TRBV5-4	.	TRBJ2-3	TRBD2	TGTGCCAGTAATCCCGGGACTAGCGGGAGTATGTCTACGCAGTATTTT	CASNPGTSGSMSTQYF
TRBV29-1	.	TRBJ2-1	.	TGCAGCGTTGAAGACCCGACTAGATTCCATGAGCAGTTCTTC	CSVEDPTRFHEQFF
TRBV14	once	TRBJ2-5	.	TGTGCCAGCAGCACACGGACAGTCCTGGATGGGCAAGAGACCCAGTACTTC	CASSTRTVLDGQETQYF
TRBV28	.	TRBJ1-2	TRBD1	TGTGCCAGCAGTTACCGGGACAGGACGCTCACCCTGTTCTATGGCTACACCTTC	CASSYRDRTLTLFYGYTF
TRBV9	.	TRBJ1-1	.	TGTGCCAGCAGCGTCGAGAGTAACACTGAAGCTTTCTTT	CASSVESNTEAFF
TRBV7-9	.	TRBJ2-7	.	TGTGCCAGCAGCTTAGACGGGGTCCCCTACGAGCAGTACTTC	CASSLDGVPYEQYF
TRBV14	.	TRBJ2-1	.	TGTGCCAGCAGCCAAGAAACGTGGGCAGCTCTCTCCCACCACAATGAGCAGTTCTTC	CASSQETWAALSHHNEQFF
TRBV30	.	TRBJ2-7	TRBD2	TGTGCCTGGAGTATCCTCCTAGCGGGAGGGCCTTACGAGCAGTACTTC	CAWSILLAGGPYEQYF
TRBV9	few	TRBJ2-7	.	TGTGCCAGCAGTAGCGGTTCCTACGAGCAGTACTTC	CASSSGSYEQYF
TRBV2	.	TRBJ1-2	TRBD1	TGTGCCAGCAGCTTAACCAGGGACAGGGGTTTGAATGGCTACACCTTC	CASSLTRDRGLNGYTF
TRBV6-4	.	TRBJ2-5	TRBD1	TGTGCCAGCAGTGGCCCGACAGGGGAAGAGACCCAGTACTTC	CASSGPTGEETQYF
TRBV6-6	.	TRBJ2-1	.	TGTGCCAGCAGCGACCGGGAAAACAATGAGCAGTTCTTC	CASSDRENNEQFF